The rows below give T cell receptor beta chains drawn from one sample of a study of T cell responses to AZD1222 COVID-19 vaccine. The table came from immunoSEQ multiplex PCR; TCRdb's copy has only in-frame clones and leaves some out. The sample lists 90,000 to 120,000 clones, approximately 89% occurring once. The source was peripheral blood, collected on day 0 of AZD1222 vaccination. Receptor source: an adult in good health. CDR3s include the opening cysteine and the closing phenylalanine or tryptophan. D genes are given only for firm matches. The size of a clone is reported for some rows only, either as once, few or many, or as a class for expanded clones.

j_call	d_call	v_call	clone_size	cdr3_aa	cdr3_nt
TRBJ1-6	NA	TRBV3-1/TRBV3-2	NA	CASSPGHSQSPLHF	TGTGCCAGCAGCCCCGGACATTCCCAATCACCCCTCCACTTT
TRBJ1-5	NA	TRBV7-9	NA	CASSLDGISNQPQHF	TGTGCCAGCAGCTTAGATGGAATAAGCAATCAGCCCCAGCATTTT
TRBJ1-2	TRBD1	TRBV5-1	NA	CASSPPGDRGDGYTF	TGCGCCAGCAGCCCCCCCGGGGACAGGGGGGATGGCTACACCTTC
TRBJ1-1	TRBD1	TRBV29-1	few	CSVEERGRLVGPEAFF	TGCAGCGTTGAAGAGAGGGGGCGCCTGGTGGGGCCTGAAGCTTTCTTT
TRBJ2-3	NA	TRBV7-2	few	CASSLTTTDTQYF	TGTGCCAGCAGCCTGACCACCACAGATACGCAGTATTTT
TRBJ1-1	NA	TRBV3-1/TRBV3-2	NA	CASSQVVNTEAFF	TGTGCCAGCAGCCAAGTGGTGAACACTGAAGCTTTCTTT
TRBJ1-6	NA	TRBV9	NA	CASSDPQGTGSSYNSPLHF	TGTGCCAGCAGCGACCCTCAAGGGACCGGGAGCTCCTATAATTCACCCCTCCACTTT
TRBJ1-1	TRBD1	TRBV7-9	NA	CASSPRPGTGAGVNTEAFF	TGTGCCAGCAGCCCTCGTCCCGGGACAGGGGCCGGGGTGAACACTGAAGCTTTCTTT
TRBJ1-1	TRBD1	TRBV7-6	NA	CASSSNIGQGDTEAFF	TGTGCCAGCAGCTCGAACATCGGACAGGGTGACACTGAAGCTTTCTTT
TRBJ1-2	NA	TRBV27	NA	CASSPLQGNYGYTF	TGTGCCAGCAGTCCCCTCCAGGGCAACTATGGCTACACCTTC
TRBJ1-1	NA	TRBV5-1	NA	CASSLGTGDTEAFF	TGCGCCAGCAGCTTGGGGACGGGGGACACTGAAGCTTTCTTT
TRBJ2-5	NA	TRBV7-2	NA	CASSPEVTQYF	TGTGCCAGCAGCCCAGAAGTGACCCAGTACTTC
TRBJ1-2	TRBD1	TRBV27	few	CASSPTGVPNYGYTF	TGTGCCAGCAGTCCCACAGGGGTTCCCAACTATGGCTACACCTTC
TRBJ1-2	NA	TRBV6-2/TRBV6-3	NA	CASSYGPSNTF	TGTGCCAGCAGTTACGGGCCCAGCAATACCTTC
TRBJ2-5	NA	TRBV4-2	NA	CASGWGLRGDQETQYF	TGTGCCAGCGGATGGGGCTTGCGGGGCGACCAAGAGACCCAGTACTTC
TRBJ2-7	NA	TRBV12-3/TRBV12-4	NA	CASSGLSYEQYF	TGTGCCAGCAGTGGGCTTTCCTACGAGCAGTACTTC
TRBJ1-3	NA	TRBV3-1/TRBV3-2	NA	CASSRGRDSGNTIYF	TGTGCCAGCAGCCGTGGACGGGACTCTGGAAACACCATATATTTT
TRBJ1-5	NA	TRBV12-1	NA	CASSTTDRGRRQPQHF	TGTGCCAGCAGCACAACAGACAGGGGGCGCCGCCAGCCCCAGCATTTT
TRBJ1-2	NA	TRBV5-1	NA	CASSFTGYDYGYTF	TGCGCCAGCAGCTTTACAGGGTATGACTATGGCTACACCTTC
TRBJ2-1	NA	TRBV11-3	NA	CASSWGGGLPYNEQFF	TGTGCCAGCAGCTGGGGAGGGGGTTTACCTTACAATGAGCAGTTCTTC
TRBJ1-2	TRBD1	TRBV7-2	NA	CASSLRGQGEGGYTF	TGTGCCAGCAGCTTACGAGGACAGGGGGAAGGTGGCTACACCTTC
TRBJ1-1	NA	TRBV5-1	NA	CASSLALDTEAFF	TGCGCCAGCAGCTTGGCCTTGGACACTGAAGCTTTCTTT
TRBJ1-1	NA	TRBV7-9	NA	CASSLDAGRGAFF	TGTGCCAGCAGCTTAGATGCAGGTCGGGGAGCTTTCTTT
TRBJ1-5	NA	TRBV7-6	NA	CASSSRGGQPQHF	TGTGCCAGCAGCTCGCGGGGCGGTCAGCCCCAGCATTTT
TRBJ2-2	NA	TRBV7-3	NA	CASSPRGQYGELFF	TGTGCCAGCAGCCCCCGAGGGCAGTACGGGGAGCTGTTTTTT
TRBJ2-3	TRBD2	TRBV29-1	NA	CSVGVRGGADTQYF	TGCAGCGTTGGAGTCCGGGGGGGGGCAGATACGCAGTATTTT
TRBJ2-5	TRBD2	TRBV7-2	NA	CASSLPTSGLETQYF	TGTGCCAGCAGCCTCCCGACTAGCGGGTTAGAGACCCAGTACTTC
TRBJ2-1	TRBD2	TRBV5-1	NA	CASSIAGTSYNEQFF	TGCGCCAGCAGCATAGCCGGGACTAGCTACAATGAGCAGTTCTTC
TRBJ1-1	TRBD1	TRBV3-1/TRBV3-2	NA	CASSSTGQGGTEAFF	TGTGCCAGCAGCTCTACGGGACAGGGGGGCACTGAAGCTTTCTTT
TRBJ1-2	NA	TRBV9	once	CASSVEGTDYGYTF	TGTGCCAGCAGCGTAGAAGGGACGGACTATGGCTACACCTTC
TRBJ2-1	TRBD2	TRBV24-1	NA	CATSSGFPGLAGGDLIF	TGTGCCACCAGCTCAGGATTCCCGGGACTAGCGGGGGGGGACCTAATCTTC
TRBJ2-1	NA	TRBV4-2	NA	CASSQEGGSSYNEQFF	TGTGCCAGCAGCCAAGAAGGGGGGAGCTCCTACAATGAGCAGTTCTTC
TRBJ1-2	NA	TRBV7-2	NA	CASSFDPGRGNYGYTF	TGTGCCAGCAGCTTTGATCCGGGAAGGGGGAACTATGGCTACACCTTC
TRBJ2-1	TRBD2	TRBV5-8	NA	CASSSDIPFRRGGYNEQFF	TGTGCCAGCAGCTCGGATATCCCCTTTCGGCGGGGGGGCTACAATGAGCAGTTCTTC
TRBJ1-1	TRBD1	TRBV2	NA	CASTTDRDTEAFF	TGTGCCAGCACCACCGACAGGGACACTGAAGCTTTCTTT
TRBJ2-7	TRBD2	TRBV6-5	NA	CGGASYEQYF	TGCGGGGGGGCCTCCTACGAGCAGTACTTC
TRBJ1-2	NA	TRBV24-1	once	CATSENDRVYGYTF	TGTGCCACCAGTGAAAACGACAGAGTTTATGGCTACACCTTC
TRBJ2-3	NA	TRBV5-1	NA	CASSLSGDTDTQYF	TGCGCCAGCAGCTTGTCCGGGGACACAGATACGCAGTATTTT
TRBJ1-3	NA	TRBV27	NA	CARNMEGVTIYF	TGTGCCAGGAACATGGAGGGGGTGACCATATATTTT
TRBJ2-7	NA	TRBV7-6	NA	CASSSTSGNSYEQYF	TGTGCCAGCAGCTCCACGAGCGGAAACTCCTACGAGCAGTACTTC
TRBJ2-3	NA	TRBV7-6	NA	CASSLAGGPLGTDTQYF	TGTGCCAGCAGCTTAGCGGGGGGCCCTCTTGGCACAGATACGCAGTATTTT
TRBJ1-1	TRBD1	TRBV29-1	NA	CSVEGTGGALGNTEAFF	TGCAGCGTGGAAGGGACAGGGGGCGCCCTAGGGAACACTGAAGCTTTCTTT
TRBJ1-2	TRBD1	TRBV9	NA	CASTPGEGARGYTF	TGTGCCAGCACCCCCGGGGAGGGGGCGCGGGGCTACACCTTC
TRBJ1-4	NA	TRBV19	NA	CASTSHFRDYNEKLFF	TGTGCCAGTACCTCCCATTTCCGGGACTATAATGAAAAACTGTTTTTT
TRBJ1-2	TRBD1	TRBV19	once	CASSPGQGGNYGYTF	TGTGCCAGTAGTCCCGGACAGGGAGGAAACTATGGCTACACCTTC
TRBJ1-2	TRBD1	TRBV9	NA	CASSDGQGRIYGYTF	TGTGCCAGCAGCGACGGACAGGGGAGGATCTATGGCTACACCTTC
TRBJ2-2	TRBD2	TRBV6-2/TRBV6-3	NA	CASSYRTSPGELFF	TGTGCCAGCAGTTACCGGACTAGCCCCGGGGAGCTGTTTTTT
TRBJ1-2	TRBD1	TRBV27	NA	CASSPSSGTGNYGYTF	TGTGCCAGCAGTCCTTCGTCCGGGACAGGCAACTATGGCTACACCTTC
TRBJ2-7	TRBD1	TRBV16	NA	CASSQSDDRVSVYEQYF	TGTGCCAGCAGCCAATCTGATGACAGGGTGTCGGTTTACGAGCAGTACTTC
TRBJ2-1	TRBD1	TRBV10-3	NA	CAIKGGSGTGDRYNEQFF	TGTGCCATCAAAGGTGGATCCGGGACAGGGGACCGGTACAATGAGCAGTTCTTC
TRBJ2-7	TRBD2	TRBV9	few	CASSVGRGRNEQYF	TGTGCCAGCAGCGTAGGTCGCGGGAGAAACGAGCAGTACTTC
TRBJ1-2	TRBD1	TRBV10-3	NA	CAIRQGDYGYTF	TGTGCCATCAGGCAGGGGGACTATGGCTACACCTTC
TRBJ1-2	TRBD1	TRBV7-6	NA	CASSAPQGESYGYTF	TGTGCCAGCAGCGCACCACAGGGGGAGAGCTATGGCTACACCTTC
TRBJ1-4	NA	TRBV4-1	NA	CASSLTGGRKLFF	TGCGCCAGCAGCCTAACGGGGGGCCGCAAACTGTTTTTT